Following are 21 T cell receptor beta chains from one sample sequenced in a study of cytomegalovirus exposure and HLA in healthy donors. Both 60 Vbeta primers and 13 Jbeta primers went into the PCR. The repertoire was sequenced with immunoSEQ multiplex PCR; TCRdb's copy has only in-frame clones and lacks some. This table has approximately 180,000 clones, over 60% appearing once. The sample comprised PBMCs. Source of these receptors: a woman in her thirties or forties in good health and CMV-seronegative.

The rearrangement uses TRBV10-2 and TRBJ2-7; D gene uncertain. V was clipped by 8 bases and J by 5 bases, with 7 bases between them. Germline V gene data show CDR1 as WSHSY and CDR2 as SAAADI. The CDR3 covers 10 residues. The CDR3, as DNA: TGCGCCAGCCTACGCGACGAGCAGTACTTC. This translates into CASLRDEQYF.

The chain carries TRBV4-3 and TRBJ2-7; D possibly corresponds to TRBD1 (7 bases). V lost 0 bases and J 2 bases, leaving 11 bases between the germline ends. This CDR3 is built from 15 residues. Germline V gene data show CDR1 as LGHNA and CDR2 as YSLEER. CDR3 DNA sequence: TGCGCCAGCAGCCAAGATGGAGGGGGCCCCTACGAGCAGTACTTC. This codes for CASSQDGGGPYEQYF.

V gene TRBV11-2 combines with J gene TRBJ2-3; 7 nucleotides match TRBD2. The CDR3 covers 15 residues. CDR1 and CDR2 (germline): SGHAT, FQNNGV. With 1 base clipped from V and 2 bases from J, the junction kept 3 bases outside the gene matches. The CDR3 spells CASSLASGITDTQYF. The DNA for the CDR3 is TGTGCCAGCAGCTTAGCCAGCGGGATCACAGATACGCAGTATTTT.

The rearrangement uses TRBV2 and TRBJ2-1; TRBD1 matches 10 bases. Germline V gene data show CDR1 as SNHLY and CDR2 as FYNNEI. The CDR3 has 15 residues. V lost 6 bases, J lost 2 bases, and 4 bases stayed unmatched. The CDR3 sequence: CASSPGTGAYNEQFF. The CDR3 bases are TGTGCCAGCAGCCCCGGGACAGGGGCCTACAATGAGCAGTTCTTC.

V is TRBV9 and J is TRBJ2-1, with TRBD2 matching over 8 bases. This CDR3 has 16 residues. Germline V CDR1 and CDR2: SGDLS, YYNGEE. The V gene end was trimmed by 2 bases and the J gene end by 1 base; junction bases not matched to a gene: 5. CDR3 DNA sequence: TGTGCCAGCAGCGTCAGCGGGAGCGGATCCTACAATGAGCAGTTCTTC. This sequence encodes CASSVSGSGSYNEQFF. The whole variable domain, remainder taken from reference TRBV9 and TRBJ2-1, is DSGVTQTPKHLITATGQRVTLRCSPRSGDLSVYWYQQSLDQGLQFLIQYYNGEERAKGNILERFSAQQFPDLHSELNLSSLELGDSALYFCASSVSGSGSYNEQFFGPGTRLTVL.

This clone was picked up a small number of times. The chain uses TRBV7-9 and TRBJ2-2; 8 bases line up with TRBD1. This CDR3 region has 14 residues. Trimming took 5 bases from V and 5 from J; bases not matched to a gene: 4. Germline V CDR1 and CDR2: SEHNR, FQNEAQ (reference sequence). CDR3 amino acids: CASSARQGTGELFF. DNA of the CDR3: TGTGCCAGCAGCGCCAGACAGGGGACCGGGGAGCTGTTTTTT.

The CDR3 loop reads CAISAGTGGLDEQFF. In nucleotides, the CDR3 is TGTGCCATCAGTGCGGGGACAGGGGGCTTGGATGAGCAGTTCTTC. The chain recombines TRBV10-3 with TRBJ2-1; 12 nucleotides agree with TRBD1. The J segment lost 8 bases and the V segment lost 4 bases, leaving 6 bases of the junction unmatched. This CDR3 is built from 15 residues. The germline CDR1 and CDR2 sequences are ENHRY and SYGVKD.

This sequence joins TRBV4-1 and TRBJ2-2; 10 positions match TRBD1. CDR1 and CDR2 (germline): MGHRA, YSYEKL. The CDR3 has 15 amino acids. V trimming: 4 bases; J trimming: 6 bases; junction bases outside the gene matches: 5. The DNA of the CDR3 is TGCGCCAGCAGCCTTAGACAGGGGGCGTCCGGGGAGCTGTTTTTT. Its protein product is CASSLRQGASGELFF.

The CDR3 reads CASSPSGSRVGANVLTF. DNA for the CDR3: TGTGCCAGCAGCCCGAGCGGGAGCAGGGTTGGGGCCAACGTCCTGACTTTC. The chain uses TRBV11-2 and TRBJ2-6, with TRBD2 matching over 8 bases. The V gene's germline CDR1 is SGHAT and CDR2 FQNNGV. V gave up 5 bases and J gave up 3 bases; unmatched junction bases: 9. This CDR3 contains 17 residues.

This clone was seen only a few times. The CDR3 here is CASSLGGDNEQFF. CDR3 in DNA: TGTGCCAGCAGCTTGGGGGGGGACAATGAGCAGTTCTTC. This chain uses TRBV5-6 with TRBJ2-1, with D perhaps matching TRBD2 (6 bases). The V gene lost 0 bases and the J gene lost 5 bases, with 6 bases spanning the gap. Germline V lookup: CDR1 SGHDT, CDR2 YYEEEE. This CDR3 has 13 residues. Filled out from reference TRBV5-6 and TRBJ2-1, the complete variable domain reads DAGVTQSPTHLIKTRGQQVTLRCSPKSGHDTVSWYQQALGQGPQFIFQYYEEEERQRGNFPDRFSGHQFPNYSSELNVNALLLGDSALYLCASSLGGDNEQFFGPGTRLTVL.

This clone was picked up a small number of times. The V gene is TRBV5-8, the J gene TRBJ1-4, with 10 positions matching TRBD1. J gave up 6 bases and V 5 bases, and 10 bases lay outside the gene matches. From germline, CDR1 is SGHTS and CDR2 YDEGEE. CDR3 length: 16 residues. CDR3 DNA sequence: TGTGCCAGCAGTCGTACGCCGGGACAGGGGTATGAAAAACTGTTTTTT. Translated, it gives CASSRTPGQGYEKLFF.

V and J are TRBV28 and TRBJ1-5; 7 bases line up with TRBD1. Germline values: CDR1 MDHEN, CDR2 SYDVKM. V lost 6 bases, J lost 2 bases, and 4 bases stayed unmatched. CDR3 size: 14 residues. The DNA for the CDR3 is TGTGCCAGCAGGGCTACAGGGGGCAATCAGCCCCAGCATTTT. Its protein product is CASRATGGNQPQHF.

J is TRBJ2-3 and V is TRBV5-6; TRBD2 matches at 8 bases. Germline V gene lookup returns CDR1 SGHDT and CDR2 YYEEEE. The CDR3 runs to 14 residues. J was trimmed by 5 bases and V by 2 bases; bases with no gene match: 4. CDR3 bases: TGTGCCAGCAGCTTTAGCGGGGAGGTAGATACGCAGTATTTT. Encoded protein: CASSFSGEVDTQYF.

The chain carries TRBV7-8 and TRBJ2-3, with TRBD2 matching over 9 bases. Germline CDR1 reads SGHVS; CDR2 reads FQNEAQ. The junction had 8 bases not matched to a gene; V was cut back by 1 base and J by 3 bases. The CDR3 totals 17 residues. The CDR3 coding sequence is TGTGCCAGCAGCTTAGTGGTAGGGACTAGCCGGACAGATACGCAGTATTTT. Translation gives CASSLVVGTSRTDTQYF. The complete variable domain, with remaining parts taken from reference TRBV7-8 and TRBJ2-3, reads GAGVSQSPRYKVAKRGQDVALRCDPISGHVSLFWYQQALGQGPEFLTYFQNEAQLDKSGLPSDRFFAERPEGSVSTLKIQRTQQEDSAVYLCASSLVVGTSRTDTQYFGPGTRLTVL.

DNA for the CDR3: TGTGCCAGCAGCACCGGTGGTGGCACAGATACGCAGTATTTT. It yields the protein CASSTGGGTDTQYF. The chain employs TRBV9 and TRBJ2-3; D unclear. The CDR3 loop spans 14 amino acids. Looked up from germline, CDR1 is SGDLS and CDR2 is YYNGEE. V lost 4 bases, J lost 1 base, and 10 bases lay in between.

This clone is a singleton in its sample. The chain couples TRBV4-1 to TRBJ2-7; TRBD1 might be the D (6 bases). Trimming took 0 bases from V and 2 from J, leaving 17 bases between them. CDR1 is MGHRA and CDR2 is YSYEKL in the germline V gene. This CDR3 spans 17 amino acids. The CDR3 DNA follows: TGCGCCAGCAGCCAAGATACCCCCCAGGGGAGTCCCTACGAGCAGTACTTC. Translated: CASSQDTPQGSPYEQYF.

CDR3 sequence (DNA): TGTGCCAGCAGCTTGGAGGGGTACACCGGGGAGCTGTTTTTT. Translating gives CASSLEGYTGELFF. The chain has TRBV5-4 and TRBJ2-2, with a weak D call TRBD1 (5 bases). CDR3 length equals 14 residues. V lost 0 bases and J lost 3, with 6 bases in between. Germline assignment: CDR1 SGHNT and CDR2 YYREEE (reference sequence).

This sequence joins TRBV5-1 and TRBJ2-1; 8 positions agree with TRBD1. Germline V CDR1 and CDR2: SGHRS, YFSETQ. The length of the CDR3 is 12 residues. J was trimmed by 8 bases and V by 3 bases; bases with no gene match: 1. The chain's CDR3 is CASSYRGDEQFF. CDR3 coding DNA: TGCGCCAGCAGCTACAGGGGGGATGAGCAGTTCTTC.

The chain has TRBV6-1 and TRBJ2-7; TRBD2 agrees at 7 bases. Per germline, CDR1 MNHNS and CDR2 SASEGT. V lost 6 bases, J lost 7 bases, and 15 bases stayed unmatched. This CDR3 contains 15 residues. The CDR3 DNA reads TGTGCCAGCAGGGCTCTAGCTGGCGGGAGTAGGGAGCAGTACTTC. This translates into CASRALAGGSREQYF.

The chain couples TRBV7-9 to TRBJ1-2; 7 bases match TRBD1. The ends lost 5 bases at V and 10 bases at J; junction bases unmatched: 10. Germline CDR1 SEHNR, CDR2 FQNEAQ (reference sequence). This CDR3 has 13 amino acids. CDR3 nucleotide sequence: TGTGCCAGCAGCCCCTTAACAGGGGATGACTACACCTTC. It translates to CASSPLTGDDYTF. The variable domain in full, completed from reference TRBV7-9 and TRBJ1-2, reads DTGVSQNPRHKITKRGQNVTFRCDPISEHNRLYWYRQTLGQGPEFLTYFQNEAQLEKSRLLSDRFSAERPKGSFSTLEIQRTEQGDSAMYLCASSPLTGDDYTFGSGTRLTVV.

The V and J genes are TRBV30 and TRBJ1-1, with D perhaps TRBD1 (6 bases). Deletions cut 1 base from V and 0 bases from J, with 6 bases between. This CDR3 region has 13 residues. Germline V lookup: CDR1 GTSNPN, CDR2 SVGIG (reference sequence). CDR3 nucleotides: TGTGCCTGGAGTGACAGGGTGAACACTGAAGCTTTCTTT. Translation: CAWSDRVNTEAFF.